Following are 6 T cell receptor beta chains from one sample sequenced in a study of blood T cell repertoires in COVID-19. Here immunoSEQ multiplex PCR was the method, and the copy in TCRdb shows in-frame clones only, minus some. The sample holds approximately 170,000 clones, approximately 80% seen once. The sample comprised PBMCs or T cells enriched from blood (not recorded which). All receptors derive from a man aged 45 to 65 who had recovered from COVID-19.

The V call is TRBV4-1, the J call TRBJ2-3, with 11 positions matching TRBD2. The CDR3 loop spans 15 amino acids. The J segment lost 3 bases and the V segment lost 8 bases, leaving 7 bases of the junction unmatched. From germline, CDR1 is MGHRA and CDR2 YSYEKL. The CDR3 reads CASGIGTSGTDTQYF. The CDR3 nucleotides are TGCGCCAGCGGTATAGGGACTAGCGGTACAGATACGCAGTATTTT.

This clone came up a few times. This rearrangement joins TRBV7-8 to TRBJ1-2; no clear D. Germline CDR1 and CDR2: SGHVS and FQNEAQ. This CDR3 comprises 13 residues. V lost 3 bases and J lost 1, with 6 bases in between. The CDR3 sequence: CASSLQINYGYTF. The CDR3 DNA follows: TGTGCCAGCAGCTTGCAGATTAACTATGGCTACACCTTC.

The chain has TRBV20-1 and TRBJ2-2, with D possibly TRBD2 on 5 matching bases. Germline V gene sequence: CDR1 DFQATT, CDR2 SNEGSKA (reference sequence). V was clipped by 3 bases and J by 4 bases, with 15 bases between them. The CDR3 totals 15 residues. CDR3 residues: CSASPGISGTGELFF. In DNA, the CDR3 is TGCAGTGCTAGTCCGGGAATTTCGGGCACCGGGGAGCTGTTTTTT.

The chain employs TRBV5-1 and TRBJ1-2; possible D gene TRBD1, 6 bases. The CDR3 contains 12 residues. V was cut by 0 bases and J by 6 bases, with 6 bases left in between. The germline V gene encodes CDR1 SGHRS and CDR2 YFSETQ. In nucleotides, the CDR3 is TGCGCCAGCAGCTTGGACAGGGATGGCTACACCTTC. Translation gives CASSLDRDGYTF.

V usage is TRBV13 and J usage is TRBJ1-1; possibly TRBD1 for D (6 bases). Trimming cost V 3 bases and J 14 bases, with 16 bases left between them. This CDR3 has 12 residues. Germline values: CDR1 PRHDT, CDR2 FYEKMQ (reference sequence). The CDR3 nucleotides are TGTGCCAGCAGCTTGCCCGGGGGGCCCGGGTTCTTT. Its protein product is CASSLPGGPGFF.

The chain joins TRBV4-3 to TRBJ1-3, with D possibly TRBD1 on 5 matching bases. V lost 0 bases, J lost 1 base, and 13 bases lay in between. The CDR3 is made up of 17 amino acids. Germline CDR1 reads LGHNA; CDR2 reads YSLEER. The CDR3 nucleotides read TGCGCCAGCAGCCAAGAGGTGGGAGGGGTATCTGGAAACACCATATATTTT. As protein: CASSQEVGGVSGNTIYF.